This entry is about one T cell receptor (beta chain). This sample was taken from a study of blood T cell repertoires in COVID-19. Study as a whole: T cells, B-cell-depleted T cells, or PBMCs supplied cDNA or gDNA.

In the original processing: Reference gene primer amplification gave nucleated cell count estimates. Sequencing used immunoSEQ multiplex PCR; TCRdb keeps in-frame clones, though not all of them. V and J calls and clone size are given by that table; D and trimming were obtained from the DNA. The profile shows a few hundred thousand clones, around 87% of them singletons. Deletions cut 4 bases from V and 3 bases from J, with 16 bases between. Germline lookup yields CDR1 SGHRS and CDR2 YFSETQ. CDR3 length equals 15 residues. The chain combines TRBV5-1 with TRBJ1-1; D unclear. The clonotype comes from a woman aged 45-65 years with active or convalescent COVID-19. The sample was peripheral blood. This CDR3 is CASSPVGIWDTEAFF. The CDR3 DNA follows: TGCGCCAGCAGCCCCGTGGGCATCTGGGACACTGAAGCTTTCTTT.